The 5 T cell receptor beta chains presented below share a single source sample, sequenced in a study of blood T cell repertoires in COVID-19. Assay used: immunoSEQ multiplex PCR; TCRdb lists only in-frame clones, some missing. The table records about 140,000 clones, about 80% of them present only once. The material sequenced was peripheral blood. The receptors originated from a human donor in a cohort sampled during active COVID-19.

V is TRBV9 and J is TRBJ2-6; D might be TRBD2 (5 bases). Germline lookup yields CDR1 SGDLS and CDR2 YYNGEE. The CDR3 runs 15 residues. Trimming stripped 4 bases from V and 4 bases from J, with 12 bases between. The CDR3 DNA reads as TGTGCCAGCAGCCTTACCTCGGGGGGGGCCAACGTCCTGACTTTC. Its protein is CASSLTSGGANVLTF.

The chain joins TRBV4-1 to TRBJ2-3; 8 positions agree with TRBD2. This CDR3 has 15 amino acids. The V segment lost 1 base and the J segment 6 bases; nucleotides outside the gene matches: 6. Germline CDR1 MGHRA, CDR2 YSYEKL. The CDR3 coding sequence is TGCGCCAGCAGCCAAGGAGGAGCGGGGGCCGATACGCAGTATTTT. It codes for CASSQGGAGADTQYF.

This chain joins TRBV7-2 and TRBJ2-1; D perhaps matches TRBD2 (7 bases). Germline-derived CDR1 and CDR2 are SGHTA and FQGNSA. V was trimmed by 11 bases and J by 14 bases, leaving 22 bases between them. This CDR3 region has 12 residues. DNA of the CDR3: TGTGCCCTGCAGTGGGGGGGGCCCCTGGAGTTCTTC. This codes for CALQWGGPLEFF.

The chain links TRBV3-1 (or the pseudogene TRBV3-2) to TRBJ2-2, with 7 bases aligning to TRBD1. The CDR3 length is 14 residues. Germline lookup yields CDR1 LGHDT and CDR2 YNNKEL (reference sequence). V shed 1 base and J 7 bases; nucleotides not matched to a gene: 3. CDR3: CASSQGQGDGELFF. The CDR3 region has the DNA TGTGCCAGCAGCCAAGGGCAGGGGGACGGGGAGCTGTTTTTT.

The chain is built from TRBV29-1 and TRBJ1-3; D gene uncertain. CDR3 length: 13 residues. Per the germline V gene, CDR1 is SQVTM and CDR2 is ANQGSEA. The germline V and J ends were trimmed by 2 bases and 2 bases, with 7 bases remaining between them. The CDR3, as DNA: TGCAGCGTTGAACCCGGGACTGGAAACACCATATATTTT. Translation gives CSVEPGTGNTIYF.